A selection of T cell receptor beta chains follows, all from one sample in a study of shared clonotypes between healthy human individuals. Clones were sequenced by immunoSEQ multiplex PCR, and TCRdb holds only the in-frame ones, with some missing. Of 900,000 to 1,200,000 clones listed, about 84% were seen once; the top ten hold under 0.8%. Specimen: memory CD4+ T cells from PBMCs. The origin of the receptors is a man in his late teens or twenties in good health. Some clones in this sample may be carry-over from other donors' samples. Both conserved end residues are part of each CDR3. A D gene is named only where the DNA matches it firmly. Expanded clones are given a class, and other clones once, few, many or no size at all.

D: -
size: -
V: TRBV6-1
J: TRBJ1-1
CDR3: CASRGFGNTEAFF
DNA: TGTGCCAGCAGGGGATTCGGGAACACTGAAGCTTTCTTT

D: -
size: -
V: TRBV9
J: TRBJ2-2
CDR3: CASSVDLRGRGIAGELFF
DNA: TGTGCCAGCAGCGTAGATTTGCGAGGCAGGGGTATCGCCGGGGAGCTGTTTTTT

D: TRBD1
size: -
V: TRBV28
J: TRBJ1-5
CDR3: CASSFPGQGVYSNQPQHF
DNA: TGTGCCAGCAGTTTTCCGGGACAGGGGGTTTATAGCAATCAGCCCCAGCATTTT

D: -
size: -
V: TRBV2
J: TRBJ1-1
CDR3: CATTGGNTEAFF
DNA: TGTGCCACTACCGGAGGGAACACTGAAGCTTTCTTT

D: TRBD1
size: -
V: TRBV2
J: TRBJ2-1
CDR3: CASSVRGRSYEQFF
DNA: TGTGCCAGCAGTGTCAGGGGGCGCAGCTATGAGCAGTTCTTC

D: -
size: -
V: TRBV30
J: TRBJ1-1
CDR3: CAWSVRTANTEAFF
DNA: TGTGCCTGGAGTGTACGGACGGCGAACACTGAAGCTTTCTTT

D: TRBD1
size: -
V: TRBV4-2
J: TRBJ1-2
CDR3: CASSQDQGAHSYGYTF
DNA: TGTGCCAGCAGCCAAGATCAGGGGGCGCATTCCTATGGCTACACCTTC

D: TRBD2
size: -
V: TRBV2
J: TRBJ2-1
CDR3: CASPGTSGTNEQFF
DNA: TGTGCCAGCCCCGGGACTAGCGGGACCAATGAGCAGTTCTTC

D: -
size: -
V: TRBV4-2
J: TRBJ1-3
CDR3: CASSQDGGSVSGNTIYF
DNA: TGTGCCAGCAGCCAAGATGGTGGCAGTGTCTCTGGAAACACCATATATTTT

D: -
size: -
V: TRBV7-3
J: TRBJ2-1
CDR3: CASSLGEYNEQFF
DNA: TGTGCCAGCAGCTTAGGGGAATACAATGAGCAGTTCTTC

D: TRBD2
size: once
V: TRBV28
J: TRBJ2-7
CDR3: CASSRGGLSYEQYF
DNA: TGTGCCAGCAGTCGGGGGGGACTTTCCTACGAGCAGTACTTC

D: -
size: -
V: TRBV30
J: TRBJ2-1
CDR3: CAWKLRGLNEQFF
DNA: TGTGCCTGGAAACTTCGAGGACTCAATGAGCAGTTCTTC

D: -
size: -
V: TRBV28
J: TRBJ2-6
CDR3: CASRESGANVLTF
DNA: TGTGCCAGCCGCGAGTCTGGGGCCAACGTCCTGACTTTC

D: TRBD2
size: -
V: TRBV19
J: TRBJ2-3
CDR3: CASSALAGAYTDTQYF
DNA: TGTGCCAGTAGTGCACTAGCGGGAGCCTACACAGATACGCAGTATTTT

D: TRBD1
size: -
V: TRBV10-2
J: TRBJ2-4
CDR3: CASSHRGRDIQYF
DNA: TGCGCCAGCAGTCACAGGGGAAGGGACATTCAGTACTTC

D: -
size: -
V: TRBV10-3
J: TRBJ2-7
CDR3: CARLGTVEPYEQYF
DNA: TGTGCCAGGCTCGGGACGGTGGAACCCTACGAGCAGTACTTC

D: TRBD2
size: -
V: TRBV13
J: TRBJ2-3
CDR3: CASSGPGAGGTDTQYF
DNA: TGTGCCAGCAGCGGACCCGGGGCGGGAGGGACAGATACGCAGTATTTT

D: TRBD2
size: few
V: TRBV7-2
J: TRBJ2-2
CDR3: CASSRIGLAGVNTGELFF
DNA: TGTGCCAGCAGCCGGATCGGACTAGCGGGAGTCAACACCGGGGAGCTGTTTTTT

D: TRBD1
size: once
V: TRBV7-2
J: TRBJ1-3
CDR3: CASSLYPRGQGILKDTIYF
DNA: TGTGCCAGCAGCTTATACCCCCGGGGACAGGGGATACTTAAGGACACCATATATTTT

D: -
size: once
V: TRBV15
J: TRBJ2-5
CDR3: CATTRGSRPETQYF
DNA: TGTGCCACCACCCGGGGGAGCCGGCCAGAGACCCAGTACTTC

D: TRBD1
size: few
V: TRBV7-8
J: TRBJ2-2
CDR3: CASSLVRVNRGRNTGELFF
DNA: TGTGCCAGCAGCTTAGTTCGGGTGAACAGGGGCCGAAACACCGGGGAGCTGTTTTTT

D: -
size: -
V: TRBV6-1
J: TRBJ1-1
CDR3: CASSHHIMNTEAFF
DNA: TGTGCCAGCAGCCACCATATCATGAACACTGAAGCTTTCTTT

D: TRBD2
size: -
V: TRBV4-2
J: TRBJ2-5
CDR3: CASSQDQREETQYF
DNA: TGTGCCAGCAGCCAAGACCAGCGGGAGGAGACCCAGTACTTC

D: -
size: many
V: TRBV19
J: TRBJ2-3
CDR3: CASSISGDTQYF
DNA: TGTGCCAGTAGTATATCAGGAGATACGCAGTATTTT

D: -
size: -
V: TRBV5-4
J: TRBJ2-5
CDR3: CASSQERGQETQYF
DNA: TGTGCCAGCAGCCAGGAGAGGGGGCAAGAGACCCAGTACTTC

D: -
size: -
V: TRBV11-1
J: TRBJ2-3
CDR3: CAIERSSTQYF
DNA: TGTGCCATCGAGCGTTCTTCTACGCAGTATTTT